These 3 T cell receptor beta chains were all obtained from the same sample, sequenced in a study of response to subunit inactivated influenza vaccine. In TCRdb, the RT-PCR reads were re-called with MiXCR into one record per CDR3 protein. This table has around 530,000 distinct CDR3 sequences, 12% appearing once. The source material was PBMCs from blood, sampled on the day of vaccination. These receptors came from a man aged 45 to 65 who received an inactivated influenza vaccine.

This clonotype was recorded once. The CDR3 coding sequence is TGCGCCAGTTCGACAGGGGGCCTTGGGACTGAAGCTTTCTTT. This codes for CASSTGGLGTEAFF. The rearrangement uses TRBV5-1 and TRBJ1-1, with 10 bases aligning to TRBD1. The ends lost 8 bases at V and 5 bases at J; junction bases unmatched: 9. There are 14 residues in the CDR3. Germline values: CDR1 SGHRS, CDR2 YFSETQ.

This clonotype was found a few times. The chain has TRBV20-1 and TRBJ1-5; the D is unclear. The CDR3 is made up of 11 amino acids. V lost 6 bases and J lost 6, with 9 bases in between. The germline V gene has CDR1 DFQATT and CDR2 SNEGSKA (reference sequence). CDR3 sequence: CSAALGQPQHF. CDR3 DNA: TGCAGTGCCGCGCTGGGTCAGCCCCAGCATTTT.

This sequence joins TRBV27 and TRBJ2-2; 7 bases agree with TRBD1. V was clipped by 3 bases and J by 7 bases; unmatched bases: 2. Germline V gene lookup returns CDR1 MNHEY and CDR2 SMNVEV (reference sequence). CDR3 length: 13 residues. The CDR3 here is CASSFQGVGELFF. The CDR3 DNA is TGTGCCAGCAGTTTTCAGGGGGTCGGGGAGCTGTTTTTT.